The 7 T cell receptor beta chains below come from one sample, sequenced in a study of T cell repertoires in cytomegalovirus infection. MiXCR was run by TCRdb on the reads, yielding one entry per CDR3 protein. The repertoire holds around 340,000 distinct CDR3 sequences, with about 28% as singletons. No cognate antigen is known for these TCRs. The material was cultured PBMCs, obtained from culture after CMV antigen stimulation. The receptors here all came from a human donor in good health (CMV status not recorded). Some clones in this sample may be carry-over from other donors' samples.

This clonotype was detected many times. CDR3 sequence reads: CASTQIRREGNYGYTF. The CDR3 DNA sequence: TGTGCCAGTACCCAAATCCGGCGTGAGGGGAACTATGGCTACACCTTC. The V and J genes are TRBV19 and TRBJ1-2, with D perhaps matching TRBD1 (5 bases). V was clipped by 7 bases and J by 2 bases, with 20 bases between them. Germline-derived CDR1 and CDR2 are LNHDA and SQIVND (reference sequence). The CDR3 consists of 16 residues.

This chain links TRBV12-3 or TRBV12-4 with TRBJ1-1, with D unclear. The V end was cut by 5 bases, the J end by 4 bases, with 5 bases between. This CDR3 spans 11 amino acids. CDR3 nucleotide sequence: TGTGCCAGCAGTCCACGCACTGAAGCTTTCTTT. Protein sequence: CASSPRTEAFF.

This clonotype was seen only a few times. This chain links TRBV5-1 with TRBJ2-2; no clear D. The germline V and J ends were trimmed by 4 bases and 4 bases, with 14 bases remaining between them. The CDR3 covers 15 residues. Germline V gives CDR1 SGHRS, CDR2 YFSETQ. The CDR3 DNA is TGCGCCAGCAGCACGGCGGCGTCGGTCACCGGGGAGCTGTTTTTT. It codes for CASSTAASVTGELFF.

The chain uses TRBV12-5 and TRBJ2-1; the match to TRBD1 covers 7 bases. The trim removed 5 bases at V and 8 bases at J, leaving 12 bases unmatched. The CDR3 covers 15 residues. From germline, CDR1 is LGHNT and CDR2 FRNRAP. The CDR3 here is CASGPDGQAGDEQFF. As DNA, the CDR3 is TGTGCTAGTGGTCCCGACGGACAGGCTGGGGATGAGCAGTTCTTC.

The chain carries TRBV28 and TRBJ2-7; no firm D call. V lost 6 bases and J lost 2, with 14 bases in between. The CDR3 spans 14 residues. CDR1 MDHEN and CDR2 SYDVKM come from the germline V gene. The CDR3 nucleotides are TGTGCCAGCAGCCCCGTACCTAGTGCCTACGAGCAGTACTTC. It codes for CASSPVPSAYEQYF.

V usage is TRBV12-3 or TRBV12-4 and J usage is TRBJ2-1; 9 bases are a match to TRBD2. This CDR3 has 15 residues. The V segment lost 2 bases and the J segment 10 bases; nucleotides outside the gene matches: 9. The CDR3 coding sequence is TGTGCCAGCAGTTTATCCGGGACTAGCCGGCGGGAGCAGTTCTTC. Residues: CASSLSGTSRREQFF.

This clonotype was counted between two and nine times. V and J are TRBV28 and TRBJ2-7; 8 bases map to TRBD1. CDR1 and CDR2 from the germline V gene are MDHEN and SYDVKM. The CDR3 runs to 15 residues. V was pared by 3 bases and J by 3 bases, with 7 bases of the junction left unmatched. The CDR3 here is CASSLPTGEIYEQYF. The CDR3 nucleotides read TGTGCCAGCAGTTTGCCGACAGGGGAAATCTACGAGCAGTACTTC.